This T cell receptor (beta chain) was documented in a study of identical twins. The study, taken as a whole, reports: The study based its conclusions on cross-sectional statistical analysis and did not follow the same donors.

On this clonotype: Antigen: not known.

Using its own MiXCR run on the 5' RACE reads, TCRdb lists one record per CDR3 protein. The repertoire holds 1,800,000 or so distinct CDR3 sequences, with roughly a third as singletons. Source material: cord blood. The sequence was obtained from a newborn girl in good health.

This chain's CDR3 is CASSFGGGKEKLFF. DNA for the CDR3: TGTGCCAGCAGTTTCGGGGGGGGGAAGGAAAAACTGTTTTTT. The chain recombines TRBV12-3 or TRBV12-4 with TRBJ1-4, with a possible D match to TRBD1 (5 bases). V was trimmed by 3 bases and J by 8 bases, leaving 13 bases between them. This CDR3 is 14 amino acids long.